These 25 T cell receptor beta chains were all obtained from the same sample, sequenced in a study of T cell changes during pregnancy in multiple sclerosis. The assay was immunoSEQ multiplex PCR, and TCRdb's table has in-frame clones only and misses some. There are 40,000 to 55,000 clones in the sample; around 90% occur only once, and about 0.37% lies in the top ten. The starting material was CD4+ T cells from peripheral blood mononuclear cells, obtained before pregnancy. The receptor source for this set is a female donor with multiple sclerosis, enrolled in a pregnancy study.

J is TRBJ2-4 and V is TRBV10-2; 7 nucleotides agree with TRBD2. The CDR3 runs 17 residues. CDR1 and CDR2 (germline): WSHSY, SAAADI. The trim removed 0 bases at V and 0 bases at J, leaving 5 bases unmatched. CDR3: CASSESGGSGAKNIQYF. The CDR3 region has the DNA TGCGCCAGCAGTGAGTCCGGGGGGAGCGGAGCCAAAAACATTCAGTACTTC.

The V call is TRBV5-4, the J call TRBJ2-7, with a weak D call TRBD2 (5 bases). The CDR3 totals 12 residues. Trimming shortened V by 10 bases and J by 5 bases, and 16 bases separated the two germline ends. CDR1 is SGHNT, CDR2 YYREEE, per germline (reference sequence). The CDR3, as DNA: TGTGCCTGGGTGGGAGCAGGAAACGAGCAGTACTTC. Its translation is CAWVGAGNEQYF.

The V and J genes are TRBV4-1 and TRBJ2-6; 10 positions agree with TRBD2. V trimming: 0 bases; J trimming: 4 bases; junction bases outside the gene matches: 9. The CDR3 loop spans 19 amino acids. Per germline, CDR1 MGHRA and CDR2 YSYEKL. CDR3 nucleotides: TGCGCCAGCAGCCAAGATGGTCTAGCGGGAGTAGGGGGGGCCAACGTCCTGACTTTC. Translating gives CASSQDGLAGVGGANVLTF.

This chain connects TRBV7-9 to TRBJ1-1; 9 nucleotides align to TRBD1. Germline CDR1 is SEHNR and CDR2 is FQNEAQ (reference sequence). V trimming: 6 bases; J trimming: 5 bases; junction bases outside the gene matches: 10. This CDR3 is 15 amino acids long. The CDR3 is CASRHRDRAETEAFF. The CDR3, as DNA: TGTGCCAGCAGGCACCGGGACAGGGCGGAGACTGAAGCTTTCTTT. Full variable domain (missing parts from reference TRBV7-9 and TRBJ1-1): DTGVSQNPRHKITKRGQNVTFRCDPISEHNRLYWYRQTLGQGPEFLTYFQNEAQLEKSRLLSDRFSAERPKGSFSTLEIQRTEQGDSAMYLCASRHRDRAETEAFFGQGTRLTVV.

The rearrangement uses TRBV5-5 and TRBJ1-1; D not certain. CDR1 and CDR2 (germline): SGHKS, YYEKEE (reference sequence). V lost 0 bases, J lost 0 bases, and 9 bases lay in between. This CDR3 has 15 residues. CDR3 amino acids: CASSLGADMNTEAFF. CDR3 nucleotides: TGTGCCAGCAGCTTGGGGGCAGATATGAACACTGAAGCTTTCTTT.

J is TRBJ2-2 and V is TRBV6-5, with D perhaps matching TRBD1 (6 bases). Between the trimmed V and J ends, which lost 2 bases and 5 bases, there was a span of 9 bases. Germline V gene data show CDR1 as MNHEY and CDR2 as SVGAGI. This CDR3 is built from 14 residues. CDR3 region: CASSYLGATGELFF. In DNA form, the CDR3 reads TGTGCCAGCAGTTACCTGGGGGCGACCGGGGAGCTGTTTTTT.

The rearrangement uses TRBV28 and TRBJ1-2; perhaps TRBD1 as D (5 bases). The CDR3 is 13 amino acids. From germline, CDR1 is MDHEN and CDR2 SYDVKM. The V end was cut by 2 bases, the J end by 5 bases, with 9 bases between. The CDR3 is CASSLGGVYGYTF. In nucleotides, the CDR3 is TGTGCCAGCAGTTTAGGAGGGGTTTATGGCTACACCTTC.

CDR3 residues: CASSPLAGGFYNEQFF. The DNA for the CDR3 is TGTGCCAGCAGCCCACTAGCGGGAGGATTCTACAATGAGCAGTTCTTC. The chain uses TRBV11-2 and TRBJ2-1, with TRBD2 identical over 12 bases. Germline V gives CDR1 SGHAT, CDR2 FQNNGV. CDR3 length: 16 amino acids. V dropped 5 bases and J dropped 3; count of bases not matched to a gene: 5.

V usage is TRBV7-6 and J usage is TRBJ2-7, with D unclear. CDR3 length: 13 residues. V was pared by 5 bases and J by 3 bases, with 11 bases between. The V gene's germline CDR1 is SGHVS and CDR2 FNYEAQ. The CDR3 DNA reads TGTGCCAGCAGCACCATTATTAGCTACGAGCAGTACTTC. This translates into CASSTIISYEQYF.

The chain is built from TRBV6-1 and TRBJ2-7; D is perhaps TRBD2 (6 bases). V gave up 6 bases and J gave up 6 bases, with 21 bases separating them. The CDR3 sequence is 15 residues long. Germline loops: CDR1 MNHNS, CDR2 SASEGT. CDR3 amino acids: CASRPTPGERSEQYF. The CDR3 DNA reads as TGTGCCAGCAGACCCACCCCGGGGGAGAGGAGCGAGCAGTACTTC.

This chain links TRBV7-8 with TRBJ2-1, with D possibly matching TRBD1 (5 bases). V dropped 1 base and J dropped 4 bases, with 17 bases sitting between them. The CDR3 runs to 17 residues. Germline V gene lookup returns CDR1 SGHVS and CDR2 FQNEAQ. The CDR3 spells CASSLETASAFYNEQFF. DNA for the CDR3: TGTGCCAGCAGCTTAGAGACAGCTAGTGCCTTTTACAATGAGCAGTTCTTC. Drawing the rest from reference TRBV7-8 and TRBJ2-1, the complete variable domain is GAGVSQSPRYKVAKRGQDVALRCDPISGHVSLFWYQQALGQGPEFLTYFQNEAQLDKSGLPSDRFFAERPEGSVSTLKIQRTQQEDSAVYLCASSLETASAFYNEQFFGPGTRLTVL.

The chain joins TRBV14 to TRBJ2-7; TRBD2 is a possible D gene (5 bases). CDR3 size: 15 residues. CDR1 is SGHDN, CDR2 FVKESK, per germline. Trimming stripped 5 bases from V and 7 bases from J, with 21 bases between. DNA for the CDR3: TGTGCCAGCAGCTACCTGGAGGCTGCGTTTCGGGAGCAGTACTTC. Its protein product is CASSYLEAAFREQYF.

CDR3 DNA: TGCGCCAGCAGCCAAGGAACTAGCGGGGGTTACGAGCAGTACTTC. Translating gives CASSQGTSGGYEQYF. The chain employs TRBV4-1 and TRBJ2-7; 11 positions match TRBD2. The germline gives CDR1 MGHRA, CDR2 YSYEKL. The CDR3 runs 15 residues. V was pared by 1 base and J by 4 bases, with 3 bases of the junction left unmatched.

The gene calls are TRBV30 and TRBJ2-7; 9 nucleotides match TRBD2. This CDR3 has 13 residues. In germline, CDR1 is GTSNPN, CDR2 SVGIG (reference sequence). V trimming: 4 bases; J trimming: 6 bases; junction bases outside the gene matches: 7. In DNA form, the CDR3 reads TGTGCCTGGACGCCTAGCGGGATGAGCGAGCAGTACTTC. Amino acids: CAWTPSGMSEQYF.

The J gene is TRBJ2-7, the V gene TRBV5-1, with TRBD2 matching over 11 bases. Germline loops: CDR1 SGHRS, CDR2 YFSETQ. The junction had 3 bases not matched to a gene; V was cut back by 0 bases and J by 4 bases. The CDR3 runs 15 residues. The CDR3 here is CASSLERLAGYEQYF. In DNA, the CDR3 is TGCGCCAGCAGCTTGGAACGACTAGCGGGGTACGAGCAGTACTTC.

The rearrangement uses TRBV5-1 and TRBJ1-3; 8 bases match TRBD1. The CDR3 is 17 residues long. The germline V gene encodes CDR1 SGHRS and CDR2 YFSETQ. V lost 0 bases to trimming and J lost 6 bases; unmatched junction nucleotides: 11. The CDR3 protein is CASSLEPGRGPENTIYF. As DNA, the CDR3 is TGCGCCAGCAGCTTGGAGCCCGGCAGGGGGCCCGAAAACACCATATATTTT.

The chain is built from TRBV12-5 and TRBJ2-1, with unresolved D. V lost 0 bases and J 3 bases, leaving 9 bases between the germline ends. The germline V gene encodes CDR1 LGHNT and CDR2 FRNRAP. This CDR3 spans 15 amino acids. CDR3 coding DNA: TGTGCTAGTGGTTTGGTACCCCCAGACTACAATGAGCAGTTCTTC. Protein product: CASGLVPPDYNEQFF.

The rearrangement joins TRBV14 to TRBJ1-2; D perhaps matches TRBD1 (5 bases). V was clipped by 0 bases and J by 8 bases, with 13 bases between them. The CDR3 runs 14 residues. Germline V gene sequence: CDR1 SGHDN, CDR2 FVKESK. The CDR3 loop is CASSQDLLGGGYTF. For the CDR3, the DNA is TGTGCCAGCAGCCAAGACCTCCTCGGGGGGGGCTACACCTTC.

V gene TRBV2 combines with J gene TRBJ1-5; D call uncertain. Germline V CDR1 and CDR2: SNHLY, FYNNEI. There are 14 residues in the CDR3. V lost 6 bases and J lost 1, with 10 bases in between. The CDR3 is CASRARGSNQPQHF. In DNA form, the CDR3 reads TGTGCCAGCAGGGCTCGTGGCAGCAATCAGCCCCAGCATTTT.

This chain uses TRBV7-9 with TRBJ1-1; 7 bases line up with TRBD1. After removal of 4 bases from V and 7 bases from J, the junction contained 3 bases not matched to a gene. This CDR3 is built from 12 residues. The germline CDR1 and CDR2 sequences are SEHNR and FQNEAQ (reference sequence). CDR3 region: CASSSQGFEAFF. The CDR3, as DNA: TGTGCCAGCAGCTCACAGGGGTTTGAAGCTTTCTTT. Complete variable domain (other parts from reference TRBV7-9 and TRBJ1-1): DTGVSQNPRHKITKRGQNVTFRCDPISEHNRLYWYRQTLGQGPEFLTYFQNEAQLEKSRLLSDRFSAERPKGSFSTLEIQRTEQGDSAMYLCASSSQGFEAFFGQGTRLTVV.

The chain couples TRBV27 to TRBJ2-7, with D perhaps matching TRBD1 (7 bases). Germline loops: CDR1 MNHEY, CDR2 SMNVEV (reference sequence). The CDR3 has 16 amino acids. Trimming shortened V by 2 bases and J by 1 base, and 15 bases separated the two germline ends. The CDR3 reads CASSLKGGGLSYEQYF. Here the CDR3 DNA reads TGTGCCAGCAGTTTAAAAGGAGGGGGCCTTTCCTACGAGCAGTACTTC.

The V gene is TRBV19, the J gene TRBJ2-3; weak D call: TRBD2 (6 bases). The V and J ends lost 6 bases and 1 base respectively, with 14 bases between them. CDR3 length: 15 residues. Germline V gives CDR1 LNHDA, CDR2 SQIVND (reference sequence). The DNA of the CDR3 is TGTGCCAGTAGCGAACCGGGACTTGGCACAGATACGCAGTATTTT. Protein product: CASSEPGLGTDTQYF.

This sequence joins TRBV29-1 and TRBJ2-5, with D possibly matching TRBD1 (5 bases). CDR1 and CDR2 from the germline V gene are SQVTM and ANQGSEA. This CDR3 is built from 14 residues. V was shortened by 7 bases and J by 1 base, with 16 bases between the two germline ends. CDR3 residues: CSARRYQGQETQYF. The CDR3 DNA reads TGCAGCGCCCGTAGGTATCAGGGCCAAGAGACCCAGTACTTC.

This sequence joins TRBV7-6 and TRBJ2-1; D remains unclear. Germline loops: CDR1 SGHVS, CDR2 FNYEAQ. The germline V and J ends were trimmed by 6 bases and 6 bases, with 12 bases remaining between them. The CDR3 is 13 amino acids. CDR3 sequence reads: CASSSPQVNEQFF. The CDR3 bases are TGTGCCAGCAGTTCACCCCAGGTCAATGAGCAGTTCTTC.

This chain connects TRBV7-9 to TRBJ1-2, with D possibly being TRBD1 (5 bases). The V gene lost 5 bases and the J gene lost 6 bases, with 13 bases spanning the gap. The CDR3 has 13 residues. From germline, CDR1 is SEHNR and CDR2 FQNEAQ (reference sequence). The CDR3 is CASSQAGMDGYTF. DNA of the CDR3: TGTGCCAGCAGCCAGGCAGGGATGGATGGCTACACCTTC.